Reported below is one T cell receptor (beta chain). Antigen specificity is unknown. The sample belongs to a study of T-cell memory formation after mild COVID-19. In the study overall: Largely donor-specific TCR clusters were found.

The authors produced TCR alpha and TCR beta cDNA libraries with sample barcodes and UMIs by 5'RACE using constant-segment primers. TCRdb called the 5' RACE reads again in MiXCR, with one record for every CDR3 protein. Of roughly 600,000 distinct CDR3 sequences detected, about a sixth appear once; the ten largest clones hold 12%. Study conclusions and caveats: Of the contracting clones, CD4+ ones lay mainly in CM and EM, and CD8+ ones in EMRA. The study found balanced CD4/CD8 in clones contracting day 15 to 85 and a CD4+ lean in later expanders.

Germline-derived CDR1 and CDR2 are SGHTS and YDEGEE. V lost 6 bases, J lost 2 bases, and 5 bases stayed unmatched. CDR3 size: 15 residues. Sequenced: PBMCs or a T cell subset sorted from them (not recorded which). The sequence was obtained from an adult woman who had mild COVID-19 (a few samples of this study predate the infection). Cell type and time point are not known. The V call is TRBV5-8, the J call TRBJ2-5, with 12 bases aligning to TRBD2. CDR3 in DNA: TGTGCCAGCACCCTAGCGGGGGGGCTTCAAGAGACCCAGTACTTC. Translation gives CASTLAGGLQETQYF.